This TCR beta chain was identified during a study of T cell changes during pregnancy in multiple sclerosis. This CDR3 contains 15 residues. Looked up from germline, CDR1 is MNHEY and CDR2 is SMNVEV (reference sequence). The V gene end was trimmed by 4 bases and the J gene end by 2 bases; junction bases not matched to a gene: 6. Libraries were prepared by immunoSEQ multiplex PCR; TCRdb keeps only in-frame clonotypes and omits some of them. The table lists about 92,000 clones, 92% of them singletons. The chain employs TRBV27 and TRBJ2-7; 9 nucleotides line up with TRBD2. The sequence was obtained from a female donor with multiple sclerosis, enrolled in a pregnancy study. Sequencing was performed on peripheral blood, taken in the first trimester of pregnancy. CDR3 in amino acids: CASSSFGLAPYEQYF. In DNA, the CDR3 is TGTGCCAGCAGTTCCTTCGGACTAGCGCCCTACGAGCAGTACTTC.